Listed below are T cell receptor beta chains from one sample, sequenced in a study of response to subunit inactivated influenza vaccine. TCRdb reprocessed the RT-PCR reads with MiXCR, giving one entry per CDR3 protein. The sample records about 700,000 distinct CDR3 sequences, roughly 13% being singletons. Specimen: PBMCs from blood, collected 14 to 15 days before vaccination. The receptors were gathered from a man in his forties or fifties who received an inactivated influenza vaccine. The CDR3 runs from the conserved cysteine through the conserved F or W. The order of the fields is J gene, clone size, D gene, V gene, CDR3 DNA, CDR3 protein. A D gene is named only where the DNA matches it firmly. Size values are once, few and many counts, or a class for expanded clones, and some rows have none.

TRBJ2-1,.,.,TRBV10-3,TGTGCCGCTAACCAGGGGCCCGGTACCCACAATGAGCAGTTCTTC,CAANQGPGTHNEQFF
TRBJ2-7,.,.,TRBV30,TGTGCCTGGAGTGTCCCAGGCTACGAGCAGTACTTC,CAWSVPGYEQYF
TRBJ2-7,many,TRBD2,TRBV12-3/TRBV12-4,TGTGCCAGCAGTCAACTAGCGGGAGGGTACGAGCAGTACTTC,CASSQLAGGYEQYF
TRBJ2-1,few,.,TRBV7-9,TGTGCCAGCAGCTTGGGAATAGCGGCCTACAATGAGCAGTTCTTC,CASSLGIAAYNEQFF
TRBJ1-2,.,.,TRBV11-2,TGTGCCAGCAGGAATTACCCGGGACGTACTACCTTC,CASRNYPGRTTF
TRBJ2-7,few,.,TRBV7-9,TGTGCCAGCAGCCCCGAAGAGGGACACCCCTACGAGCAGTACTTC,CASSPEEGHPYEQYF
TRBJ2-7,few,TRBD1,TRBV7-8,TGTGCCAGCAGCTTCTCGGGACAGGGGGAATACGAGCAGTACTTC,CASSFSGQGEYEQYF
TRBJ2-2,few,TRBD2,TRBV27,TGTGCCAGCACCTTATTAGCGGGGGGGCCAGTGGCCGGGGAGCTGTTTTTT,CASTLLAGGPVAGELFF
TRBJ2-5,.,TRBD2,TRBV7-9,TGTGCCAGCAGCCAAACTAGCGGGGGGCATCAAGAGACCCAGTACTTC,CASSQTSGGHQETQYF
TRBJ2-5,few,TRBD1,TRBV7-2,TGTGCCAGCAGCTTAGCACAGGGGAAAGAGACCCAGTACTTC,CASSLAQGKETQYF
TRBJ2-2,many,TRBD1,TRBV12-3/TRBV12-4,TGTGCCAGCAGTTTCCGACAGGGGGCAAGCGGGGAGCTGTTTTTT,CASSFRQGASGELFF
TRBJ1-1,.,TRBD1,TRBV3-1,TGTGCCAGCAGCCGGGACAGGACCACACTCCACACTGAAGCTTTCTTT,CASSRDRTTLHTEAFF
TRBJ2-3,.,TRBD2,TRBV6-5,TGTGCCAGCAGTTATAGCGGGAGTGCAGATACGCAGTATTTT,CASSYSGSADTQYF
TRBJ1-2,many,.,TRBV18,TGTGCCAGCTCACCGGAGGGCGGGAACTATGGCTACACCTTC,CASSPEGGNYGYTF
TRBJ2-7,.,TRBD1,TRBV3-1,TGTGCCAGCAGCCCCGGGACAGGGGGCTGGGAGCAGTACTTC,CASSPGTGGWEQYF
TRBJ2-1,.,.,TRBV7-6,TGTGCCAGCAGCCCCCGGGAGGGGGCCTTCTCCTACAATGAGCAGTTCTTC,CASSPREGAFSYNEQFF
TRBJ1-5,.,.,TRBV23-1,TGCGCCAGCAGTCAATCCTCCGGGACGGTTAGCAATCAGCCCCAGCATTTT,CASSQSSGTVSNQPQHF
TRBJ1-2,.,.,TRBV12-3/TRBV12-4,TGTGCCAGCAGCGATGACAGCTATATTAACTATGGCTACACCTTC,CASSDDSYINYGYTF
TRBJ1-1,few,TRBD1,TRBV5-1,TGCGCCAGCCTACAGGGGCCGGGGAACACTGAAGCTTTCTTT,CASLQGPGNTEAFF
TRBJ1-1,few,.,TRBV29-1,TGCAGCGTCGCCCGCGGACGCCAGACTGAAGCTTTCTTT,CSVARGRQTEAFF
TRBJ2-5,many,TRBD1,TRBV10-3,TGTGCCATCAGTGGGACAGGGCAAGAGACCCAGTACTTC,CAISGTGQETQYF
TRBJ1-6,few,.,TRBV4-3,TGCGCCAGCAGCCAGGCGGGAAATTCACCCCTCCACTTT,CASSQAGNSPLHF
TRBJ2-7,.,TRBD2,TRBV10-3,TGTGCCATCAGGGAACTAGCGGGAGGAATATACGAGCAGTACTTC,CAIRELAGGIYEQYF
TRBJ2-1,.,.,TRBV6-2/TRBV6-3,TGTGCCAGCAGGCTATTGAATGAGCAGTTCTTC,CASRLLNEQFF
TRBJ2-3,.,TRBD2,TRBV5-1,TGCGCCAGCAGCTTTCTGGGGGGGACCCCTAGCACAGATACGCAGTATTTT,CASSFLGGTPSTDTQYF
TRBJ2-5,.,.,TRBV7-2,TGTGCCAGCAGCTTAGGGCCAAGCCCAAACCAAGAGACCCAGTACTTC,CASSLGPSPNQETQYF
TRBJ2-3,.,TRBD2,TRBV5-1,TGCGCCAGCAGCTTGGGTCGGACTAGTGACGCCCCAGATACGCAGTATTTT,CASSLGRTSDAPDTQYF
TRBJ2-4,few,.,TRBV9,TGTGCCAGCAGCGCCGGCGAGGAAATGGGGGTAGCCAAAAACATTCAGTACTTC,CASSAGEEMGVAKNIQYF
TRBJ1-5,many,TRBD1,TRBV28,TGTGCCAGCAGTTTATGGTTCGGGACAGGGGGATCCTTTGGGGCTCAGCCCCAGCATTTT,CASSLWFGTGGSFGAQPQHF
TRBJ1-2,few,TRBD1,TRBV5-1,TGCGCCAGCAGCGAACCGGGACAGACACTTGGCTACACCTTC,CASSEPGQTLGYTF
TRBJ2-6,.,.,TRBV20-1,TGCAGTACACTGGGAACTGGGGCCAACGTCCTGACTTTC,CSTLGTGANVLTF